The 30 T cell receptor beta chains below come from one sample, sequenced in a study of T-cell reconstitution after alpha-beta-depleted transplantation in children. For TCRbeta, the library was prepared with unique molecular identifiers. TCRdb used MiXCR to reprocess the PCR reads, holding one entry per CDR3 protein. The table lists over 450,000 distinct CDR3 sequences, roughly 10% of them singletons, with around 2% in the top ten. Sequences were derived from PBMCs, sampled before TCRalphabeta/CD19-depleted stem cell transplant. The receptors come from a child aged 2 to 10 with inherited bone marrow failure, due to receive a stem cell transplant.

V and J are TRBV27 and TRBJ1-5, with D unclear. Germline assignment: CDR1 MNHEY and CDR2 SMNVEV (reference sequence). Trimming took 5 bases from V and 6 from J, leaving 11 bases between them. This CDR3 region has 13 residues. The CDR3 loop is CASSLSPLQPQHF. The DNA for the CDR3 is TGTGCCAGCAGTCTTAGTCCACTTCAGCCCCAGCATTTT.

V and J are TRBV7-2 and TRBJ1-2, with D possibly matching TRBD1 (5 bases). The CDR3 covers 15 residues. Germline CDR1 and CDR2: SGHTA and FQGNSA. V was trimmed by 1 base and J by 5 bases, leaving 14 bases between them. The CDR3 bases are TGTGCCAGCAGCTTAGTTGGGGGAATGGAATATGGCTACACCTTC. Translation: CASSLVGGMEYGYTF.

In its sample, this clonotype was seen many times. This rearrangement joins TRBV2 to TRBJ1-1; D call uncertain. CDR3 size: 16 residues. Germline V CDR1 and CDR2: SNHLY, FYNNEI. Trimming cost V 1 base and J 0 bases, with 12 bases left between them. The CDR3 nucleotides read TGTGCCAGCAGTGAAGAAGCAGGCCCGCTGAACACTGAAGCTTTCTTT. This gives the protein CASSEEAGPLNTEAFF.

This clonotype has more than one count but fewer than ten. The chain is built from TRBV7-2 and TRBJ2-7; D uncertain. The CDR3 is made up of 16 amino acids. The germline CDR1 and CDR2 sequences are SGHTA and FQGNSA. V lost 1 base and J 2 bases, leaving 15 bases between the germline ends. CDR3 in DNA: TGTGCCAGCAGCTTAGGAACGGGCCTTACGACCTACGAGCAGTACTTC. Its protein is CASSLGTGLTTYEQYF. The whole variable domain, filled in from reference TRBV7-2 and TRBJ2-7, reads GAGVSQSPSNKVTEKGKDVELRCDPISGHTALYWYRQSLGQGLEFLIYFQGNSAPDKSGLPSDRFSAERTGGSVSTLTIQRTQQEDSAVYLCASSLGTGLTTYEQYFGPGTRLTVT.

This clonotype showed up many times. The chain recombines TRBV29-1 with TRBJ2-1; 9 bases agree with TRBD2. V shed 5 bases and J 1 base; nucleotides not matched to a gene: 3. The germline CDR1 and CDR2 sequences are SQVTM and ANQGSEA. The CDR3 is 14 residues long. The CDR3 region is CSVRLADSYNEQFF. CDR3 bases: TGCAGCGTTCGACTAGCGGATTCCTACAATGAGCAGTTCTTC.

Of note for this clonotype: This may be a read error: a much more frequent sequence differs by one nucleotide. The CDR3 nucleotides read TGTGCCAGCAGTTTACTAACGAGCTACGAGCAGTACTTC. This translates into CASSLLTSYEQYF. The chain joins TRBV28 to TRBJ2-7; D remains ambiguous. V shed 2 bases and J shed 3 bases, with 8 bases lying between them. The length of the CDR3 is 13 residues. Germline V lookup: CDR1 MDHEN, CDR2 SYDVKM.

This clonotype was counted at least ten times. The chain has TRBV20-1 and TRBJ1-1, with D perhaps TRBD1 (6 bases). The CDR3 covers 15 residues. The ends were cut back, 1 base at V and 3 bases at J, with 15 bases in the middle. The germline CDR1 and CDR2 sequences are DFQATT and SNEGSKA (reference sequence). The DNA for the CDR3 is TGCAGTGCTAGAGCGGCGGGAGGGGGGGACACTGAAGCTTTCTTT. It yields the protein CSARAAGGGDTEAFF.

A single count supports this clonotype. The CDR3 here is CASSLSGYYEQYF. In DNA, the CDR3 is TGTGCCAGCAGCTTATCCGGGTACTACGAGCAGTACTTC. The chain joins TRBV11-2 to TRBJ2-7; D gene uncertain. V lost 2 bases and J 3 bases, leaving 8 bases between the germline ends. The germline gives CDR1 SGHAT, CDR2 FQNNGV. The CDR3 contains 13 residues.

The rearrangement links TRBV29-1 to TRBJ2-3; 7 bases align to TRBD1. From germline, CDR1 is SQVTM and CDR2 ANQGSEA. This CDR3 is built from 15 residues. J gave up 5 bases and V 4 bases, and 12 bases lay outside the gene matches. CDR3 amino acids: CSVGPRQGIGDTQYF. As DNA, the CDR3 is TGCAGCGTTGGACCCCGACAGGGTATTGGAGATACGCAGTATTTT.

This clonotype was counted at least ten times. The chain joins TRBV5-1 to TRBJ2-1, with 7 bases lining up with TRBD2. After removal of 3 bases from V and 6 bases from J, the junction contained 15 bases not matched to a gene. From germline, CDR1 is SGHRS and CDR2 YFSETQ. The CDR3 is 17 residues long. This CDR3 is CASSSIPAGTEGNEQFF. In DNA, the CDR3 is TGCGCCAGCAGCTCCATTCCAGCGGGGACGGAAGGCAATGAGCAGTTCTTC.

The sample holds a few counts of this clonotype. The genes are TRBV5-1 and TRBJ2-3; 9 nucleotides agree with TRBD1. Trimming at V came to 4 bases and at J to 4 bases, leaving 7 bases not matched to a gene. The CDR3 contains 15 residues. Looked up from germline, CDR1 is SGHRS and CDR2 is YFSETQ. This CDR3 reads CASSQQGAVSDTQYF. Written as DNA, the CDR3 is TGCGCCAGCAGCCAACAGGGGGCTGTGTCAGATACGCAGTATTTT.

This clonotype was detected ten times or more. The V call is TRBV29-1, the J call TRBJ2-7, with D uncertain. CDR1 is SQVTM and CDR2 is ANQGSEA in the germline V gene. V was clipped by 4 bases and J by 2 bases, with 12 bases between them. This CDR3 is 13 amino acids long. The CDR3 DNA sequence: TGCAGCGTTGTGACACCCCCAACCTACGAGCAGTACTTC. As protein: CSVVTPPTYEQYF.

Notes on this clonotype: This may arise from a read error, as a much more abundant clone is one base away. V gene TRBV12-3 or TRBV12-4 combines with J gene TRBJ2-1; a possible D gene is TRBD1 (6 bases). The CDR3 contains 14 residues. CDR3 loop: CASSFLRGANGQFF. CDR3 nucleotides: TGTGCCAGCAGTTTCCTCAGGGGCGCCAATGGGCAGTTCTTC.

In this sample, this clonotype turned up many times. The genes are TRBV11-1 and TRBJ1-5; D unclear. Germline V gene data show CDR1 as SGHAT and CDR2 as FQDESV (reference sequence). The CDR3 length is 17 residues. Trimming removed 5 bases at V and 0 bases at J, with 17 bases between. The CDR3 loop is CASSPRMEQNSNQPQHF. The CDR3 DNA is TGTGCCAGCAGCCCAAGGATGGAGCAAAATAGCAATCAGCCCCAGCATTTT.

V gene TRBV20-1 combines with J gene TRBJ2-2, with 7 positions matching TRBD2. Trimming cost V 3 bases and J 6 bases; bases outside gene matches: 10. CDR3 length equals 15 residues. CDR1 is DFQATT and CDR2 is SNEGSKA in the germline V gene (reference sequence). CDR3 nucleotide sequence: TGCAGTGCTAGTAGGTCTAGCGGTAACGCCGGGGAGCTGTTTTTT. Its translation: CSASRSSGNAGELFF.

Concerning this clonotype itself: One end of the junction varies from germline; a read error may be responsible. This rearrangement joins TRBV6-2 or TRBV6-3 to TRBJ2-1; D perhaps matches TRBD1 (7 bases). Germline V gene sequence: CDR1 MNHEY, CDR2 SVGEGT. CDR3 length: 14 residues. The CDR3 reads CASSTGDSHNEQFF. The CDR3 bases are TGTGCCAGCAGTACAGGGGACTCCCACAATGAGCAGTTCTTC.

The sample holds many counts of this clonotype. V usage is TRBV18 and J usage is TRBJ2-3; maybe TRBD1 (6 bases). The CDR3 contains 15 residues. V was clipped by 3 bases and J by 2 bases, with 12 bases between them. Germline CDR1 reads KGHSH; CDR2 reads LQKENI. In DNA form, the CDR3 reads TGTGCCAGCTCACCCCGACAGGTAGACACAGATACGCAGTATTTT. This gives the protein CASSPRQVDTDTQYF.

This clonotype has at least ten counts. As DNA, the CDR3 is TGTGCCAGCAGTGAGCCCGACGTTAACTATGGCTACACCTTC. This translates into CASSEPDVNYGYTF. The chain has TRBV25-1 and TRBJ1-2; D remains unclear. The V end was cut by 3 bases, the J end by 1 base, with 9 bases between. The CDR3 is 14 amino acids. CDR1 is MGHDK and CDR2 is SYGVNS in the germline V gene.

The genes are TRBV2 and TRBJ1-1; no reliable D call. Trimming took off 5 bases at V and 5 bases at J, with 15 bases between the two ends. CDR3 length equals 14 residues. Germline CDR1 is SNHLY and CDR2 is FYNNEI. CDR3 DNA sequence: TGTGCCAGCAGTCCCCTGGCCGAGGATACTGAAGCTTTCTTT. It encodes CASSPLAEDTEAFF.

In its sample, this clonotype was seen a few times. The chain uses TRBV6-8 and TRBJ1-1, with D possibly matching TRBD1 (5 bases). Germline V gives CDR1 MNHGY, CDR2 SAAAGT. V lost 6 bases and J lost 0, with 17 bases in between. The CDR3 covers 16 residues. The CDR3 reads CASSADTPDMNTEAFF. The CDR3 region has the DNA TGTGCCAGCAGCGCGGACACTCCCGACATGAACACTGAAGCTTTCTTT.

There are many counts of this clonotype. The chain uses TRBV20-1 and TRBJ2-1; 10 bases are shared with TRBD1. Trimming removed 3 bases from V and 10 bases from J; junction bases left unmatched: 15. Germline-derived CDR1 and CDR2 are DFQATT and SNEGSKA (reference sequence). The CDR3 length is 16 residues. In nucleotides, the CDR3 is TGCAGTGCTAGTCCGATTCCGGGACAGGGGTCCCAGGAGCAGTTCTTC. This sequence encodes CSASPIPGQGSQEQFF.

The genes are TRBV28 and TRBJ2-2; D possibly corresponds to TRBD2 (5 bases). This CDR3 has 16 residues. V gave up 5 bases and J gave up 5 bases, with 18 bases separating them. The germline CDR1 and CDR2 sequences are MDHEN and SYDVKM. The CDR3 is CASSVTSGIRTGELFF. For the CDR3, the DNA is TGTGCCAGCAGTGTTACGTCCGGGATCCGGACCGGGGAGCTGTTTTTT.

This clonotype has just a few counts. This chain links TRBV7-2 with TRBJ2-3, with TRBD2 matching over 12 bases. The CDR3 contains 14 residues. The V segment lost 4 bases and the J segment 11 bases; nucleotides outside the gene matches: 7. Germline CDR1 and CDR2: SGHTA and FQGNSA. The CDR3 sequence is CASSSLGLAGWQYF. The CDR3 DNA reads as TGTGCCAGCAGCTCCCTAGGACTAGCGGGGTGGCAGTATTTT.

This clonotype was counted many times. This CDR3 is CSASRVKNTGELFF. As DNA, the CDR3 is TGCAGTGCTAGTCGGGTGAAGAACACCGGGGAGCTGTTTTTT. V and J are TRBV20-1 and TRBJ2-2; no firm D call. V lost 3 bases, J lost 1 base, and 9 bases lay in between. Germline V gene data show CDR1 as DFQATT and CDR2 as SNEGSKA (reference sequence). The CDR3 totals 14 residues.

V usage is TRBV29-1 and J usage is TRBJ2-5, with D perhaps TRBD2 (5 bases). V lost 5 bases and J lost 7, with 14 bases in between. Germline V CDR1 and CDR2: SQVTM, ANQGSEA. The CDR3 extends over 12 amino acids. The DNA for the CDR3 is TGCAGCGTTTCACCGGGGAGAGGGACCCAGTACTTC. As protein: CSVSPGRGTQYF.

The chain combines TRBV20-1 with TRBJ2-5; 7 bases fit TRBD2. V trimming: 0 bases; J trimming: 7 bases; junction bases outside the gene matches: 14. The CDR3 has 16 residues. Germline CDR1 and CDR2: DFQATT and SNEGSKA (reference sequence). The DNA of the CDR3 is TGCAGTGCTAGAGATCCCTCGACTGAGCGGGAAGGGACCCAGTACTTC. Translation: CSARDPSTEREGTQYF.

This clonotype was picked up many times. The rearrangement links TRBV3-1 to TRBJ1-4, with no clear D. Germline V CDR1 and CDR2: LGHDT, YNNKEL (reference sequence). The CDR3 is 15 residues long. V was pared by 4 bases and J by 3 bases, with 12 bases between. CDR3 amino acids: CASSPRGGANEKLFF. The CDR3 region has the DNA TGTGCCAGCAGCCCTCGGGGAGGCGCTAATGAAAAACTGTTTTTT.

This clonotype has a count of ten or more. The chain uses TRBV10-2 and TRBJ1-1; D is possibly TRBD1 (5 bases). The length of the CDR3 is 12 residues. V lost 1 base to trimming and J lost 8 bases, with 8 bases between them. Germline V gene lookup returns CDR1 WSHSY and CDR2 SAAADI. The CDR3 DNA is TGCGCCAGCAGTGAGTATGGGGACGAAGCTTTCTTT. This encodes CASSEYGDEAFF.

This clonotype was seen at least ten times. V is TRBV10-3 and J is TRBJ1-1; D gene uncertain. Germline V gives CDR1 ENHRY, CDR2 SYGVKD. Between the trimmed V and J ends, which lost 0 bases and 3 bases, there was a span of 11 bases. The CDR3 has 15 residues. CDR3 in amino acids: CAISESVLRDTEAFF. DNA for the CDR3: TGTGCCATCAGTGAGTCGGTCCTCAGAGACACTGAAGCTTTCTTT.

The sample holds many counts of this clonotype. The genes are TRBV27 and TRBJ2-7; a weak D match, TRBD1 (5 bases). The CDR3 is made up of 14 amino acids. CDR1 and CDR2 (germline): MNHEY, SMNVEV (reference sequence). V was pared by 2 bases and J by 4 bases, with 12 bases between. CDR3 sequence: CASSLLPGQYEQYF. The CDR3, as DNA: TGTGCCAGCAGTTTACTGCCAGGGCAGTACGAGCAGTACTTC.